The TCR beta chain described here comes from a study of T cell clones after liver transplantation. Study as a whole: Tolerant meant at least one year fully off immunosuppression without liver enzymes above twice normal.

Repertoires were generated with immunoSEQ multiplex PCR, while TCRdb's copy carries only in-frame clones and drops some. The sample consists of 45,000 to 60,000 clones, roughly 83% of them appearing once. General study findings and limits: Rather than being deleted, graft donor-reactive T cells may have moved into the graft.

This clone has just a few counts. Its specificity is not known. The CDR3 length is 15 residues. The germline V gene encodes CDR1 SGHDT and CDR2 YYEEEE. V lost 1 base and J 2 bases, leaving 10 bases between the germline ends. Thawed unstimulated PBMCs were FACS-sorted by CD3, CD4 and CD8 into two populations. The source was CD4+ T cells from blood, collected before liver transplant. The sequence was collected from a human donor who received a liver transplant. The V call is TRBV5-6, the J call TRBJ2-1; D tentatively reads TRBD1 or TRBD2 (5 bases each). The CDR3 sequence is CASSLRDAAYNEQFF. The CDR3 coding sequence is TGTGCCAGCAGCTTGCGGGACGCCGCCTACAATGAGCAGTTCTTC. The full variable domain, with the rest looked up from reference TRBV5-6 and TRBJ2-1, is DAGVTQSPTHLIKTRGQQVTLRCSPKSGHDTVSWYQQALGQGPQFIFQYYEEEERQRGNFPDRFSGHQFPNYSSELNVNALLLGDSALYLCASSLRDAAYNEQFFGPGTRLTVL.